The 29 T cell receptor beta chains below come from one sample, sequenced in a study of T-cell reconstitution after alpha-beta-depleted transplantation in children. Library preparation (for TCRbeta) was performed with unique molecular identifiers. TCRdb fed the PCR reads into MiXCR, producing one record per CDR3 protein. The repertoire holds about 490,000 distinct CDR3 sequences, about 10% seen once, with about 2% in the top ten. The sample here was PBMCs, taken before TCRalphabeta/CD19-depleted stem cell transplant. The receptors were gathered from a child aged 2-15 years with inherited bone marrow failure, due to receive a stem cell transplant.

In this sample, this clonotype turned up many times. The chain uses TRBV15 and TRBJ2-6; D gene unclear. CDR3 length: 17 amino acids. The V end was cut by 5 bases, the J end by 4 bases, with 18 bases between. Germline CDR1 is LNHNV and CDR2 is YYDKDF (reference sequence). This CDR3 reads CATSLGDRASGANVLTF. The CDR3 DNA follows: TGTGCCACCAGCCTGGGTGATAGGGCGTCCGGGGCCAACGTCCTGACTTTC.

There are many counts of this clonotype. The V call is TRBV4-2, the J call TRBJ2-1; the D gene could be TRBD1 or TRBD2 (6 bases each). CDR1 is LGHNA, CDR2 YNFKEQ, per germline. Trimming stripped 2 bases from V and 2 bases from J, with 16 bases between. The CDR3 extends over 17 amino acids. In nucleotides, the CDR3 is TGTGCCAGCAGCCAACTCTACGTCGGGGGCGCCTACAATGAGCAGTTCTTC. Protein: CASSQLYVGGAYNEQFF.

The chain joins TRBV9 to TRBJ2-5; TRBD2 matches 7 bases. Germline V CDR1 and CDR2: SGDLS, YYNGEE. Trimming removed 4 bases from V and 10 bases from J; junction bases left unmatched: 19. The CDR3 consists of 16 residues. CDR3 sequence: CASSPSAGAVIGDQYF. As DNA, the CDR3 is TGTGCCAGCAGCCCAAGTGCGGGAGCGGTAATAGGGGACCAGTACTTC.

On this clonotype itself: A read error may explain this, as a much larger clone is one base away. This is likely a read error, given that the CDR3 carries no conserved phenylalanine or tryptophan at its end. The V gene is TRBV3-1, the J gene TRBJ2-7; no clear D gene. Germline lookup yields CDR1 LGHDT and CDR2 YNNKEL (reference sequence). This CDR3 region has 13 residues. V lost 2 bases, J lost 5 bases, and 10 bases lay in between. The CDR3 region has the DNA TGTGCCAGCAGCCAATTAGGAAGGGACGAGCAGTACTTA. It specifies CASSQLGRDEQYL.

The sample holds many counts of this clonotype. CDR3 DNA sequence: TGTGCCAGCAGTCCCGGATTCTCCTCCTACAATGAGCAGTTCTTC. Translating it yields CASSPGFSSYNEQFF. This chain joins TRBV12-3 or TRBV12-4 and TRBJ2-1; D not resolved. The CDR3 is 15 residues long. Trimming removed 5 bases from V and 0 bases from J, with 11 bases in between.

There are many counts of this clonotype. The chain recombines TRBV29-1 with TRBJ2-5; TRBD1 agrees at 8 bases. This CDR3 region has 11 residues. Per germline, CDR1 SQVTM and CDR2 ANQGSEA. Unmatched junction bases numbered 4, after V lost 6 bases and J lost 7 bases. This chain's CDR3 is CSVGQGWTQYF. The CDR3 nucleotides are TGCAGCGTCGGACAGGGATGGACCCAGTACTTC.

This clonotype has at least ten counts. The CDR3 nucleotides are TGCGCCAGCAGCGGTCTAGCGGCCTCCTACAATGAGCAGTTCTTC. Its translation: CASSGLAASYNEQFF. The gene calls are TRBV4-1 and TRBJ2-1; TRBD2 matches 7 bases. Trimming cost V 5 bases and J 0 bases; bases outside gene matches: 4. Germline assignment: CDR1 MGHRA and CDR2 YSYEKL. This CDR3 contains 15 residues.

This clonotype was found many times. V gene TRBV5-4 combines with J gene TRBJ2-1, with TRBD1 as a possible D gene (5 bases). Germline V gene sequence: CDR1 SGHNT, CDR2 YYREEE (reference sequence). The CDR3 has 15 residues. V shed 0 bases and J shed 6 bases, with 13 bases lying between them. CDR3 nucleotides: TGTGCCAGCAGCTTGGGTACACAGGCACGCAATGAGCAGTTCTTC. This gives the protein CASSLGTQARNEQFF.

The V gene is TRBV4-2, the J gene TRBJ2-1, with 11 bases lining up with TRBD2. Germline V lookup: CDR1 LGHNA, CDR2 YNFKEQ. The J segment lost 9 bases and the V segment lost 0 bases, leaving 13 bases of the junction unmatched. CDR3 size: 18 residues. CDR3 protein: CASSQDPIFSGRATEQFF. The CDR3 bases are TGTGCCAGCAGCCAAGACCCCATATTTAGCGGGAGGGCGACTGAGCAGTTCTTC.

In this sample, this clonotype turned up many times. V is TRBV4-3 and J is TRBJ2-3, with TRBD1 matching over 9 bases. The CDR3 runs 18 residues. J lost 6 bases, V lost 1 base, and 14 bases had no gene match. Germline CDR1 and CDR2: LGHNA and YSLEER. The CDR3 nucleotides are TGCGCCAGCAGCCAAGTTGTACCGGGACAGGGTGCGTCCGATACGCAGTATTTT. Its protein is CASSQVVPGQGASDTQYF.

This clonotype appeared many times. V gene TRBV7-9 combines with J gene TRBJ2-5, with D uncertain. With 1 base removed from V and 5 bases from J, the gap between germline ends came to 8 bases. The CDR3 is 13 amino acids. Germline values: CDR1 SEHNR, CDR2 FQNEAQ (reference sequence). CDR3 loop: CASSLEDWETQYF. DNA of the CDR3: TGTGCCAGCAGCTTAGAGGATTGGGAGACCCAGTACTTC. The variable domain in full, with the rest retrieved from reference TRBV7-9 and TRBJ2-5, is DTGVSQNPRHKITKRGQNVTFRCDPISEHNRLYWYRQTLGQGPEFLTYFQNEAQLEKSRLLSDRFSAERPKGSFSTLEIQRTEQGDSAMYLCASSLEDWETQYFGPGTRLLVL.

Of note for this clonotype: A junction boundary mismatches the germline segment, possibly from a read error. The chain employs TRBV12-3 or TRBV12-4 and TRBJ2-3; TRBD2 might be the D (6 bases). There are 18 residues in the CDR3. The CDR3 loop reads CAISLFNRGGLPTDTQYF. The CDR3 region has the DNA TGTGCCATCAGTTTATTTAATAGGGGCGGACTACCCACAGATACGCAGTATTTT.

This clonotype has ten or more counts. The chain combines TRBV20-1 with TRBJ1-1; the D gene is possibly TRBD1 (5 bases). The V end lost 5 bases, the J end lost 1 base, and 20 bases lay between the germline ends. Germline V gives CDR1 DFQATT, CDR2 SNEGSKA (reference sequence). The CDR3 consists of 16 residues. The CDR3 coding sequence is TGCAGTGCTCTAATCGCCCCCCAGGGAGGGAACACTGAAGCTTTCTTT. Translating it yields CSALIAPQGGNTEAFF.

The V call is TRBV7-2, the J call TRBJ2-3; D is undetermined. The CDR3 consists of 14 residues. V was pared by 2 bases and J by 2 bases, with 8 bases between. Germline V gene sequence: CDR1 SGHTA, CDR2 FQGNSA. The CDR3: CASSLRPSTDTQYF. As DNA, the CDR3 is TGTGCCAGCAGCTTACGCCCATCCACAGATACGCAGTATTTT. The full variable domain, in which reference TRBV7-2 and TRBJ2-3 provide the parts outside the CDR3, is GAGVSQSPSNKVTEKGKDVELRCDPISGHTALYWYRQSLGQGLEFLIYFQGNSAPDKSGLPSDRFSAERTGGSVSTLTIQRTQQEDSAVYLCASSLRPSTDTQYFGPGTRLTVL.

This clonotype was observed at least ten times. The chain combines TRBV12-3 or TRBV12-4 with TRBJ2-2; D is unresolved. The V gene lost 6 bases and the J gene lost 13 bases, with 15 bases spanning the gap. The CDR3 is 12 residues long. As DNA, the CDR3 is TGTGCCAGCAGCCCGCCCCTGGCCCGGCTGTTTTTT. It translates to CASSPPLARLFF.

This clonotype was counted at least ten times. V usage is TRBV5-1 and J usage is TRBJ1-1; D perhaps matches TRBD1 (5 bases). V lost 4 bases and J lost 2, with 15 bases in between. There are 15 residues in the CDR3. CDR1 is SGHRS, CDR2 YFSETQ, per germline. CDR3 coding DNA: TGCGCCAGCAGCCTCCTGCGGGGCTCCAACACTGAAGCTTTCTTT. Amino acid sequence: CASSLLRGSNTEAFF. The full variable domain, in which reference TRBV5-1 and TRBJ1-1 provide the parts outside the CDR3, is KAGVTQTPRYLIKTRGQQVTLSCSPISGHRSVSWYQQTPGQGLQFLFEYFSETQRNKGNFPGRFSGRQFSNSRSEMNVSTLELGDSALYLCASSLLRGSNTEAFFGQGTRLTVV.

This clonotype turned up a few times. V gene TRBV20-1 combines with J gene TRBJ2-5; no reliable D call. The CDR3 totals 17 residues. With 0 bases removed from V and 1 base from J, the gap between germline ends came to 18 bases. The germline V gene has CDR1 DFQATT and CDR2 SNEGSKA (reference sequence). CDR3 sequence: CSARDRQALRAQETQYF. The CDR3 coding sequence is TGCAGTGCTAGAGATCGGCAGGCTCTCCGGGCCCAAGAGACCCAGTACTTC.

This chain uses TRBV20-1 with TRBJ2-1; 9 bases map to TRBD2. The CDR3 is 15 amino acids. J lost 4 bases, V lost 5 bases, and 9 bases had no gene match. Per the germline V gene, CDR1 is DFQATT and CDR2 is SNEGSKA (reference sequence). The CDR3 DNA sequence: TGCAGTGCTGCGCTTAGCGGGAGCCTATACAATGAGCAGTTCTTC. Protein sequence: CSAALSGSLYNEQFF.

This clonotype was counted ten times or more. This chain connects TRBV5-1 to TRBJ2-2, with 12 bases lining up with TRBD2. V shed 3 bases, J shed 0 bases, and the junction held 0 bases outside the gene matches. Germline V gene lookup returns CDR1 SGHRS and CDR2 YFSETQ. This CDR3 contains 16 residues. CDR3 DNA: TGCGCCAGCAGCTGGACTAGCGGGGCGAACACCGGGGAGCTGTTTTTT. Amino acids: CASSWTSGANTGELFF. The full variable domain, in which reference TRBV5-1 and TRBJ2-2 provide the parts outside the CDR3, is KAGVTQTPRYLIKTRGQQVTLSCSPISGHRSVSWYQQTPGQGLQFLFEYFSETQRNKGNFPGRFSGRQFSNSRSEMNVSTLELGDSALYLCASSWTSGANTGELFFGEGSRLTVL.

This clonotype was recorded many times. The gene calls are TRBV12-3 or TRBV12-4 and TRBJ2-4; D unclear. The ends were cut back, 4 bases at V and 4 bases at J, with 14 bases in the middle. This CDR3 has 15 residues. The DNA of the CDR3 is TGTGCCAGCAGTTCCGCCCGGGTCTCAAAAAACATTCAGTACTTC. This translates into CASSSARVSKNIQYF.

This clonotype was counted ten times or more. J is TRBJ2-1 and V is TRBV7-9, with 7 positions matching TRBD1. The CDR3 spans 17 residues. The J segment lost 3 bases and the V segment lost 2 bases, leaving 10 bases of the junction unmatched. The V gene's germline CDR1 is SEHNR and CDR2 FQNEAQ (reference sequence). Here the CDR3 DNA reads TGTGCCAGCAGCTTACCCGTCCGACAGGGAAGCTACAATGAGCAGTTCTTC. It is translated as CASSLPVRQGSYNEQFF. The entire variable domain, with the rest obtained from reference TRBV7-9 and TRBJ2-1, is as follows: DTGVSQNPRHKITKRGQNVTFRCDPISEHNRLYWYRQTLGQGPEFLTYFQNEAQLEKSRLLSDRFSAERPKGSFSTLEIQRTEQGDSAMYLCASSLPVRQGSYNEQFFGPGTRLTVL.

This clonotype turned up a few times. V is TRBV6-5 and J is TRBJ1-5; a weak D match, TRBD1 (6 bases). Trimming removed 8 bases at V and 2 bases at J, with 19 bases between. The germline CDR1 and CDR2 sequences are MNHEY and SVGAGI. There are 16 residues in the CDR3. The CDR3 nucleotides read TGTGCCAGCGTCCTCGAAAGCGGGGGCGGCAATCAGCCCCAGCATTTT. This translates into CASVLESGGGNQPQHF.

This clonotype was recorded many times. V and J are TRBV20-1 and TRBJ2-7; D ambiguous. V was trimmed by 0 bases and J by 2 bases, leaving 5 bases between them. Germline V CDR1 and CDR2: DFQATT, SNEGSKA (reference sequence). The CDR3 extends over 12 amino acids. The CDR3 here is CSAREFTYEQYF. The CDR3 region has the DNA TGCAGTGCTAGAGAGTTCACCTACGAGCAGTACTTC.

This clonotype was observed at least ten times. Here the CDR3 DNA reads TGTGCCAGCAGCTTCCCTAGCGGGAGGGAGACCCAGTACTTC. Its protein product is CASSFPSGRETQYF. The chain employs TRBV7-2 and TRBJ2-5, with 11 nucleotides matching TRBD2. Germline trimming cut 3 bases from V and 5 bases from J; bases unmatched to any gene: 2. The length of the CDR3 is 14 residues. Germline V lookup: CDR1 SGHTA, CDR2 FQGNSA.

A word on this clonotype: This may arise from a read error, as a much more abundant clone is one base away. This likely comes from a read error, as the CDR3 has no conserved phenylalanine or tryptophan at its end. The V call is TRBV12-3 or TRBV12-4, the J call TRBJ1-1, with 12 bases matching TRBD1. CDR3 length equals 14 residues. V lost 5 bases, J lost 6 bases, and 4 bases stayed unmatched. This CDR3 is CASSPGQGAAEAFS. CDR3 sequence (DNA): TGTGCCAGCAGTCCGGGACAGGGGGCGGCTGAAGCTTTCTCT.

For this clonotype: This may arise from a read error, as a much more abundant clone is one base away. The chain has TRBV2 and TRBJ1-1, with TRBD1 matching 7 bases. Germline CDR1 and CDR2: SNHLY and FYNNEI. The length of the CDR3 is 15 residues. V shed 6 bases, J shed 3 bases, and the junction held 10 bases outside the gene matches. The CDR3 nucleotides read TGTGCCAGCAGGGCCTGGACAGGCGTAGACACTGAAGCTTTCTTT. Protein product: CASRAWTGVDTEAFF. The whole variable domain, filled in from reference TRBV2 and TRBJ1-1, reads EPEVTQTPSHQVTQMGQEVILRCVPISNHLYFYWYRQILGQKVEFLVSFYNNEISEKSEIFDDQFSVERPDGSNFTLKIRSTKLEDSAMYFCASRAWTGVDTEAFFGQGTRLTVV.

The chain is built from TRBV6-2 or TRBV6-3 and TRBJ2-7; D perhaps matches TRBD1 (6 bases). CDR1 and CDR2 from the germline V gene are MNHEY and SVGEGT. The V end lost 4 bases, the J end lost 3 bases, and 22 bases lay between the germline ends. The CDR3 spans 17 residues. The CDR3 protein is CASSSASGQSFHYEQYF. CDR3 DNA: TGTGCCAGCAGTTCTGCGTCCGGACAGTCCTTTCACTACGAGCAGTACTTC.

In its sample, this clonotype was seen many times. This chain connects TRBV20-1 to TRBJ2-1; 9 bases are shared with TRBD1. With V trimmed by 6 bases and J by 9 bases, 9 bases remained unmatched. Germline CDR1 and CDR2: DFQATT and SNEGSKA (reference sequence). The CDR3 has 13 amino acids. The CDR3 reads CSAPGQGRAEQFF. The DNA of the CDR3 is TGCAGTGCCCCGGGACAGGGTAGAGCTGAGCAGTTCTTC.

This clonotype was seen more than once but under ten times. J is TRBJ1-5 and V is TRBV23-1; the D gene is possibly TRBD1 (5 bases). TRBV23-1 is reported as an ORF; its role is uncertain. V was clipped by 6 bases and J by 3 bases, with 21 bases between them. This CDR3 has 17 residues. CDR3 in DNA: TGCGCCAGCAGACGAAATCGTCGGCAGGGTCTCAATCAGCCCCAGCATTTT. Protein: CASRRNRRQGLNQPQHF.